The 25 T cell receptor beta chains presented below share a single source sample, sequenced in a study of glioma-infiltrating T cells after dendritic cell vaccination (dated by TCRdb to the mid-2010s). Receptor amplification or capture employed the immunoSEQ multiplex PCR assay. TCRdb holds this immuneACCESS table with in-frame rearrangements only. Some clones are missing; in checked studies, unresolved V genes explain under half, and the rest has no known cause. For this sample there are about 73,000 clones; around 79% appear just once. Approximately 2.3% of the sample goes to the ten largest clones. The sequences come from blood, collected before dendritic cell vaccination. These receptors were obtained from a human donor with glioblastoma.

This clone was seen once. CDR3 nucleotide sequence: TGTGCCAGCAGCCCCACCGGGACAGGGGACGAGCAGTACTTC. Its protein is CASSPTGTGDEQYF. V is TRBV7-9 and J is TRBJ2-7; 10 nucleotides agree with TRBD1. Per the germline V gene, CDR1 is SEHNR and CDR2 is FQNEAQ (reference sequence). Trimming took 5 bases from V and 5 from J; bases not matched to a gene: 6. The CDR3 covers 14 residues.

The chain is built from TRBV11-2 and TRBJ1-2, with D tentatively TRBD1 (6 bases). Germline loops: CDR1 SGHAT, CDR2 FQNNGV. CDR3 length equals 13 residues. The V and J ends lost 5 bases and 8 bases respectively, with 15 bases between them. The CDR3 region has the DNA TGTGCCAGCAGCCAAGGGGGTTGGTACGGCTACACCTTC. Protein product: CASSQGGWYGYTF.

The chain links TRBV6-5 to TRBJ1-1; D perhaps matches TRBD1 (5 bases). The CDR3 extends over 13 amino acids. CDR1 MNHEY and CDR2 SVGAGI come from the germline V gene. V lost 7 bases to trimming and J lost 1 base, with 10 bases between them. CDR3: CASIQGWNTEAFF. The CDR3 region has the DNA TGTGCCAGCATTCAGGGTTGGAACACTGAAGCTTTCTTT.

This chain connects TRBV6-5 to TRBJ1-6; D unclear. The CDR3 has 15 residues. Germline V gene sequence: CDR1 MNHEY, CDR2 SVGAGI. Trimming left V 5 bases short and J 6 bases short, with 14 bases between. The CDR3 coding sequence is TGTGCCAGCAGTCCCAAGACGGGAGTTAATTCACCCCTCCACTTT. It specifies CASSPKTGVNSPLHF.

This chain connects TRBV10-3 to TRBJ1-1; tentative D call: TRBD1 (6 bases). Per germline, CDR1 ENHRY and CDR2 SYGVKD. The ends were cut back, 0 bases at V and 6 bases at J, with 14 bases in the middle. This CDR3 is 15 amino acids long. CDR3 bases: TGTGCCATCAGTGAGTCGCCAGGGGCGGGGGCTGAAGCTTTCTTT. It is translated as CAISESPGAGAEAFF.

The rearrangement links TRBV9 to TRBJ2-6, with unresolved D. Trimming removed 2 bases from V and 0 bases from J, with 9 bases in between. The CDR3 has 16 amino acids. Germline loops: CDR1 SGDLS, CDR2 YYNGEE. CDR3 protein: CASSVFDSSGANVLTF. In nucleotides, the CDR3 is TGTGCCAGCAGCGTCTTCGATAGCTCTGGGGCCAACGTCCTGACTTTC. The full variable domain, rest sourced from reference TRBV9 and TRBJ2-6, is DSGVTQTPKHLITATGQRVTLRCSPRSGDLSVYWYQQSLDQGLQFLIQYYNGEERAKGNILERFSAQQFPDLHSELNLSSLELGDSALYFCASSVFDSSGANVLTFGAGSRLTVL.

The chain carries TRBV2 and TRBJ1-2, with 7 positions matching TRBD1. V shed 6 bases, J shed 1 base, and the junction held 5 bases outside the gene matches. CDR3 length: 14 amino acids. Germline V CDR1 and CDR2: SNHLY, FYNNEI. DNA of the CDR3: TGTGCCAGCAGAGGGACAGATCATAACTATGGCTACACCTTC. It specifies CASRGTDHNYGYTF. The full variable domain, with the rest looked up from reference TRBV2 and TRBJ1-2, is EPEVTQTPSHQVTQMGQEVILRCVPISNHLYFYWYRQILGQKVEFLVSFYNNEISEKSEIFDDQFSVERPDGSNFTLKIRSTKLEDSAMYFCASRGTDHNYGYTFGSGTRLTVV.

The chain joins TRBV7-3 to TRBJ2-5, with 9 bases lining up with TRBD1. The CDR3 has 16 amino acids. The V and J ends lost 6 bases and 1 base, in that order; junction bases with no gene match: 9. Per germline, CDR1 SGHTA and CDR2 FQGTGA. CDR3 protein: CASRKSRDRAQETQYF. In DNA form, the CDR3 reads TGTGCCAGCAGAAAAAGTCGGGACAGGGCCCAAGAGACCCAGTACTTC.

The rearrangement uses TRBV6-1 and TRBJ1-2; D not certain. V lost 1 base, J lost 3 bases, and 15 bases lay in between. The CDR3 has 16 residues. Germline CDR1 is MNHNS and CDR2 is SASEGT. The CDR3 here is CASSEDIVRVYYGYTF. The CDR3 bases are TGTGCCAGCAGTGAAGATATAGTGAGGGTTTACTATGGCTACACCTTC.

This chain uses TRBV7-8 with TRBJ2-7; 9 bases align to TRBD2. Trimming at V came to 2 bases and at J to 3 bases, leaving 8 bases not matched to a gene. Germline V gene data show CDR1 as SGHVS and CDR2 as FQNEAQ. The length of the CDR3 is 16 residues. Here the CDR3 DNA reads TGTGCCAGCAGCTTAATGGGAGCGGGGGGCCGCTACGAGCAGTACTTC. Amino acid sequence: CASSLMGAGGRYEQYF.

The chain couples TRBV6-1 to TRBJ2-7; possibly TRBD2 for D (5 bases). V was shortened by 5 bases and J by 3 bases, with 11 bases between the two germline ends. In germline, CDR1 is MNHNS, CDR2 SASEGT. This CDR3 comprises 13 residues. The CDR3 sequence: CASSNGGGYEQYF. The CDR3 bases are TGTGCCAGCAGTAATGGAGGTGGCTACGAGCAGTACTTC.

This chain uses TRBV4-1 with TRBJ1-5, with D possibly being TRBD1 (5 bases). The germline V gene encodes CDR1 MGHRA and CDR2 YSYEKL. The CDR3 consists of 14 residues. Trimming removed 1 base at V and 7 bases at J, with 11 bases between. The CDR3 DNA sequence: TGCGCCAGCAGCCAAGCCAAGGGGAACCAGCCCCAGCATTTT. This encodes CASSQAKGNQPQHF.

The rearrangement links TRBV9 to TRBJ2-1, with 8 bases identical to TRBD2. The CDR3 is 15 residues long. Germline CDR1 SGDLS, CDR2 YYNGEE. V lost 4 bases to trimming and J lost 4 bases; unmatched junction nucleotides: 7. CDR3 in DNA: TGTGCCAGCAGCCCCCCGGGGGGGTTGTACAATGAGCAGTTCTTC. It encodes CASSPPGGLYNEQFF.

V gene TRBV13 combines with J gene TRBJ2-7, with 14 bases aligning to TRBD2. The CDR3 is 17 amino acids. CDR1 is PRHDT, CDR2 FYEKMQ, per germline (reference sequence). Trimming took 4 bases from V and 3 from J; bases not matched to a gene: 8. CDR3 region: CASSSAGGTSGSYEQYV. The CDR3 nucleotides are TGTGCCAGCAGCTCCGCAGGGGGGACTAGCGGGAGCTACGAGCAGTACGTC.

This chain joins TRBV5-6 and TRBJ1-5, with 7 bases identical to TRBD1. CDR3 length: 15 residues. Germline V gene lookup returns CDR1 SGHDT and CDR2 YYEEEE. Trimming cost V 4 bases and J 7 bases; bases outside gene matches: 11. The CDR3 spells CASSRLGGANQPQHF. The DNA of the CDR3 is TGTGCCAGCAGCAGATTAGGGGGCGCGAACCAGCCCCAGCATTTT.

The chain recombines TRBV7-2 with TRBJ2-3; TRBD2 is a possible D gene (6 bases). CDR1 is SGHTA and CDR2 is FQGNSA in the germline V gene. Deletions cut 3 bases from V and 3 bases from J, with 10 bases between. The CDR3 runs 14 residues. CDR3 sequence: CASSFRRETDTQYF. The CDR3 nucleotides are TGTGCCAGCAGCTTTCGACGGGAGACAGATACGCAGTATTTT.

The J gene is TRBJ2-7, the V gene TRBV6-6; D is perhaps TRBD1 (6 bases). Germline loops: CDR1 MNHNY, CDR2 SVGAGI (reference sequence). With 6 bases removed from V and 0 bases from J, the gap between germline ends came to 15 bases. The CDR3 is made up of 15 amino acids. CDR3 sequence reads: CASSHRTVLSYEQYF. For the CDR3, the DNA is TGTGCCAGCAGCCACAGGACAGTTCTCTCCTACGAGCAGTACTTC.

This clone was counted many times. The V and J genes are TRBV12-5 and TRBJ2-1, with a possible D match to TRBD1 (7 bases). Germline V CDR1 and CDR2: LGHNT, FRNRAP. The CDR3 contains 19 residues. The V end was cut by 2 bases, the J end by 7 bases, with 27 bases between. CDR3 region: CASGLTLIQGGEWENEQFF. DNA for the CDR3: TGTGCTAGTGGTTTGACACTAATTCAGGGGGGCGAGTGGGAGAATGAGCAGTTCTTC.

The chain links TRBV4-1 to TRBJ2-2; 8 nucleotides agree with TRBD2. The CDR3 has 16 amino acids. CDR1 and CDR2 from the germline V gene are MGHRA and YSYEKL. After removal of 0 bases from V and 5 bases from J, the junction contained 5 bases not matched to a gene. This CDR3 is CASSQEPGLVTGELFF. The CDR3 nucleotides read TGCGCCAGCAGCCAAGAGCCGGGACTAGTTACCGGGGAGCTGTTTTTT.

The rearrangement joins TRBV6-5 to TRBJ1-3; no reliable D call. Germline-derived CDR1 and CDR2 are MNHEY and SVGAGI. The V gene lost 0 bases and the J gene lost 0 bases, with 6 bases spanning the gap. The CDR3 is 15 amino acids. CDR3: CASSYSGSSGNTIYF. In nucleotides, the CDR3 is TGTGCCAGCAGTTACTCGGGGAGCTCTGGAAACACCATATATTTT.

This chain joins TRBV25-1 and TRBJ1-4, with D unclear. The CDR3 is 14 residues long. V dropped 8 bases and J dropped 0 bases, with 10 bases sitting between them. The germline CDR1 and CDR2 sequences are MGHDK and SYGVNS. In DNA form, the CDR3 reads TGTGCCAGCTCTCGACGGGCAACTAATGAAAAACTGTTTTTT. Protein: CASSRRATNEKLFF. Supplemented by reference TRBV25-1 and TRBJ1-4, the full variable domain reads EADIYQTPRYLVIGTGKKITLECSQTMGHDKMYWYQQDPGMELHLIHYSYGVNSTEKGDLSSESTVSRIRTEHFPLTLESARPSHTSQYLCASSRRATNEKLFFGSGTQLSVL.

The CDR3, as DNA: TGTGCCAGCAGCGTAGCTACTGAAAACTCCGTC. Encoded protein: CASSVATENSV. This rearrangement joins TRBV9 to TRBJ2-7; no definite D call. Germline V CDR1 and CDR2: SGDLS, YYNGEE. The CDR3 extends over 11 amino acids.

The chain has TRBV1 and TRBJ1-1; the table's TRBD1 call for D was not verified on the DNA. TRBV1 has pseudogene status. The CDR3 contains 14 residues. The chain's CDR3 is CTSSRGPWNTEAFF. CDR3 nucleotide sequence: TGCACCAGCAGCAGGGGCCCGTGGAACACTGAAGCTTTCTTT.

This chain joins TRBV2 and TRBJ2-2, with 11 bases fitting TRBD1. CDR1 is SNHLY, CDR2 FYNNEI, per germline. The CDR3 runs to 15 residues. With V trimmed by 7 bases and J by 4 bases, 5 bases remained unmatched. The CDR3 region is CASNGQGAFTGELFF. The CDR3 coding sequence is TGTGCCAGCAATGGACAGGGGGCGTTCACCGGGGAGCTGTTTTTT.

This clone occurred a few times. The V call is TRBV21-1, the J call TRBJ2-7; TRBD2, the D gene given by the table, was not confirmed from the DNA. TRBV21-1 is designated a pseudogene. CDR3 length equals 13 residues. CDR3: CASRGLAPYEQYV. CDR3 nucleotides: TGTGCCAGCAGGGGACTGGCCCCCTACGAGCAGTACGTC.